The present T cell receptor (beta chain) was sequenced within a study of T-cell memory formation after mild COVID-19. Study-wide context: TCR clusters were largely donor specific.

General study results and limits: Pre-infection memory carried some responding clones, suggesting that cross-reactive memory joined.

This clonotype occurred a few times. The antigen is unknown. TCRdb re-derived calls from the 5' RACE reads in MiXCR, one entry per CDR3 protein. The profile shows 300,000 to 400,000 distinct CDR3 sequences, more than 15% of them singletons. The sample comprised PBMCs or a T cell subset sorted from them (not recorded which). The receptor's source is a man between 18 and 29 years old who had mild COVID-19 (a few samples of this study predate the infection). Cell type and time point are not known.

For the CDR3, the DNA is TGTGCCAGCAGCCAGGAAGCGGGGGGACTCCACACCGGGGAGCTGTTTTTT. It codes for CASSQEAGGLHTGELFF. The chain is built from TRBV4-2 and TRBJ2-2; TRBD2 aligns across 9 bases. Looked up from germline, CDR1 is LGHNA and CDR2 is YNFKEQ. Trimming at V came to 3 bases and at J to 3 bases, leaving 8 bases not matched to a gene. The CDR3 extends over 17 amino acids.